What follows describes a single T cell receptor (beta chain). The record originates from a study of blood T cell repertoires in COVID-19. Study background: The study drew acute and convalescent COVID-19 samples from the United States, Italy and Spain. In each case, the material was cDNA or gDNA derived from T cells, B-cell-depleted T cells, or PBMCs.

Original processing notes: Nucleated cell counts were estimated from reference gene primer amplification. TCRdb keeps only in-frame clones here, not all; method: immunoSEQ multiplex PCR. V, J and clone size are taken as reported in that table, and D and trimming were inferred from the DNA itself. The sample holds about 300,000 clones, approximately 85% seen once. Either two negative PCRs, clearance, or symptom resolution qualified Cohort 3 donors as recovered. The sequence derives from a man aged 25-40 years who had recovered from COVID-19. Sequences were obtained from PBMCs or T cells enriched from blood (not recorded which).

CDR3 loop: CASSFRADTQYF. The CDR3 DNA sequence: TGTGCCAGCAGTTTCAGGGCAGATACGCAGTATTTT. This chain joins TRBV12-3 or TRBV12-4 and TRBJ2-3; perhaps TRBD1 as D (5 bases). This CDR3 contains 12 residues. Trimming cost V 3 bases and J 4 bases, with 5 bases left between them.